Below are 30 T cell receptor beta chains sequenced from a single sample in a study of a mutant IDH1 vaccine in newly diagnosed glioma. Which antigens these TCRs recognize remains unknown. Described time point: week 35, safety follow-up. Alongside topical imiquimod, each dose of vaccine comprised 300 ug of mutant IDH1 20-mer peptide. Profiled with immunoSEQ multiplex PCR; TCRdb holds only in-frame clones, not every one. The table includes about 44,000 clones, roughly 79% detected once. This material consisted of PBMCs, taken from a glioma patient whose treatment included an IDH1 peptide vaccine. Receptor source: a woman between 40 and 55 years old with glioma. Some clones in this sample may be carry-over from other donors' samples.

V usage is TRBV5-6 and J usage is TRBJ2-3; 9 bases match TRBD2. The CDR3 has 17 amino acids. V lost 4 bases and J lost 3; bases outside the gene matches: 12. Germline assignment: CDR1 SGHDT and CDR2 YYEEEE. The CDR3, as DNA: TGTGCCAGCAGCGGGGGACCCGCGGGAGGGTCTACAGATACGCAGTATTTT. Its translation is CASSGGPAGGSTDTQYF.

J is TRBJ1-6 and V is TRBV28, with 7 positions matching TRBD1. Per the germline V gene, CDR1 is MDHEN and CDR2 is SYDVKM. Trimming took 5 bases from V and 9 from J; bases not matched to a gene: 4. The CDR3 loop spans 13 amino acids. The CDR3 DNA reads TGTGCCAGCAGTAGGGGGCAGGGTTCACCCCTCCACTTT. This codes for CASSRGQGSPLHF.

The chain uses TRBV14 and TRBJ2-7, with 10 bases fitting TRBD1. This CDR3 comprises 15 residues. Germline CDR1 SGHDN, CDR2 FVKESK. Unmatched junction bases numbered 9, after V lost 5 bases and J lost 5 bases. This CDR3 reads CASSANRDRGHEQYF. CDR3 coding DNA: TGTGCCAGCAGCGCGAACCGGGACAGGGGCCACGAGCAGTACTTC. Full variable domain (remainder filled in from reference TRBV14 and TRBJ2-7): EAGVTQFPSHSVIEKGQTVTLRCDPISGHDNLYWYRRVMGKEIKFLLHFVKESKQDESGMPNNRFLAERTGGTYSTLKVQPAELEDSGVYFCASSANRDRGHEQYFGPGTRLTVT.

The V call is TRBV28, the J call TRBJ2-2; D unclear. V gave up 7 bases and J gave up 6 bases, with 12 bases separating them. The CDR3 runs 13 residues. Germline V lookup: CDR1 MDHEN, CDR2 SYDVKM. The chain's CDR3 is CASMTTWAGELFF. The CDR3 nucleotides read TGTGCCAGCATGACGACCTGGGCCGGGGAGCTGTTTTTT. The full variable domain, its missing parts supplied by reference TRBV28 and TRBJ2-2, is DVKVTQSSRYLVKRTGEKVFLECVQDMDHENMFWYRQDPGLGLRLIYFSYDVKMKEKGDIPEGYSVSREKKERFSLILESASTNQTSMYLCASMTTWAGELFFGEGSRLTVL.

This clone was detected a few times. V is TRBV19 and J is TRBJ2-3; D possibly corresponds to TRBD1 (6 bases). Germline V gene sequence: CDR1 LNHDA, CDR2 SQIVND (reference sequence). V lost 10 bases and J 11 bases, leaving 16 bases between the germline ends. The CDR3 sequence is 11 residues long. CDR3 in amino acids: CATRTGLGQYF. In nucleotides, the CDR3 is TGTGCCACCAGAACAGGGTTAGGGCAGTATTTT.

The chain has TRBV6-6 and TRBJ2-5; a possible D gene is TRBD1 (5 bases). The tail of the sequence fits TRBJ2-7 better, so the J call may be wrong. The CDR3 spans 15 residues. Germline V CDR1 and CDR2: MNHNY, SVGAGI (reference sequence). The chain's CDR3 is CASSRDSPLSYEQYF. CDR3 bases: TGTGCCAGCAGCAGAGACAGTCCCCTCTCCTACGAGCAGTACTTC.

The genes are TRBV5-1 and TRBJ2-7; D uncertain. Germline V gene sequence: CDR1 SGHRS, CDR2 YFSETQ. V was cut by 3 bases and J by 5 bases, with 12 bases left in between. The CDR3 sequence is 13 residues long. The CDR3 DNA sequence: TGCGCCAGCAGCTCCTCTTACGCCCACGAGCAGTACTTC. This sequence encodes CASSSSYAHEQYF.

The chain combines TRBV4-3 with TRBJ1-5; D uncertain. Trimming cost V 0 bases and J 4 bases, with 16 bases left between them. CDR1 LGHNA and CDR2 YSLEER come from the germline V gene. The CDR3 is made up of 17 amino acids. This CDR3 reads CASSQDFVSRGNQPQHF. The CDR3 DNA follows: TGCGCCAGCAGCCAAGACTTTGTCTCCCGGGGAAATCAGCCCCAGCATTTT.

This clone appeared a few times. The chain links TRBV6-4 to TRBJ2-3; 7 nucleotides agree with TRBD2. The CDR3 is 16 amino acids. Germline CDR1 MRHNA, CDR2 SNTAGT. The junction had 3 bases not matched to a gene; V was cut back by 0 bases and J by 0 bases. Here the CDR3 DNA reads TGTGCCAGCAGTGACTCGTCTAGCGGTAGCACAGATACGCAGTATTTT. Its protein is CASSDSSSGSTDTQYF.

This clone has only one observation. This sequence joins TRBV5-4 and TRBJ2-7; 8 nucleotides match TRBD1. The V gene end was trimmed by 2 bases and the J gene end by 4 bases; junction bases not matched to a gene: 8. Germline lookup yields CDR1 SGHNT and CDR2 YYREEE (reference sequence). The CDR3 consists of 15 residues. The CDR3 region has the DNA TGTGCCAGCAGCTTTGGGCAGGGGGCCGCATACGAGCAGTACTTC. Its protein product is CASSFGQGAAYEQYF.

This clone was observed a single time. The chain recombines TRBV19 with TRBJ2-1, with 9 bases matching TRBD1. The CDR3 spans 15 residues. Germline loops: CDR1 LNHDA, CDR2 SQIVND (reference sequence). V lost 7 bases to trimming and J lost 6 bases; unmatched junction nucleotides: 10. CDR3 sequence: CASTTGGVPINEQFF. CDR3 in DNA: TGTGCCAGTACCACAGGGGGCGTTCCTATCAATGAGCAGTTCTTC.

The J gene is TRBJ1-1, the V gene TRBV5-1, with D unclear. CDR1 is SGHRS, CDR2 YFSETQ, per germline. This CDR3 is built from 16 residues. Trimming removed 3 bases from V and 7 bases from J, with 22 bases in between. The CDR3, as DNA: TGCGCCAGCAGCTGGAGGTCGGTGTCTATGCGCGGTGAAGCTTTCTTT. This encodes CASSWRSVSMRGEAFF.

This chain uses TRBV2 with TRBJ2-5, with TRBD2 matching 7 bases. Germline V gene lookup returns CDR1 SNHLY and CDR2 FYNNEI. Losses at the gene ends were 8 bases for V and 5 bases for J; bases not matched to a gene: 8. The length of the CDR3 is 13 residues. The CDR3 loop reads CASGGVGEETQYF. The CDR3 DNA sequence: TGTGCCAGCGGGGGGGTGGGGGAGGAGACCCAGTACTTC. Drawing the rest from reference TRBV2 and TRBJ2-5, the complete variable domain is EPEVTQTPSHQVTQMGQEVILRCVPISNHLYFYWYRQILGQKVEFLVSFYNNEISEKSEIFDDQFSVERPDGSNFTLKIRSTKLEDSAMYFCASGGVGEETQYFGPGTRLLVL.

The rearrangement links TRBV10-3 to TRBJ2-2; D perhaps matches TRBD1 (6 bases). This CDR3 has 14 amino acids. Deletions cut 2 bases from V and 3 bases from J, with 7 bases between. Germline V CDR1 and CDR2: ENHRY, SYGVKD. The CDR3 DNA is TGTGCCATCAGTGAGGGGGGCGACACCGGGGAGCTGTTTTTT. As protein: CAISEGGDTGELFF.

This sequence joins TRBV5-5 and TRBJ1-5; D is perhaps TRBD1 (5 bases). The length of the CDR3 is 13 residues. V was pared by 0 bases and J by 6 bases, with 7 bases between. CDR1 SGHKS and CDR2 YYEKEE come from the germline V gene (reference sequence). CDR3: CASSLAGGQPQHF. For the CDR3, the DNA is TGTGCCAGCAGCTTGGCGGGGGGTCAGCCCCAGCATTTT.

The chain has TRBV7-8 and TRBJ2-5, with D unclear. The CDR3 length is 14 residues. Germline CDR1 is SGHVS and CDR2 is FQNEAQ. Trimming removed 10 bases from V and 4 bases from J, with 19 bases in between. CDR3 nucleotide sequence: TGTGCCACCCATCGAGGCCGCTCGGCAGAGACCCAGTACTTC. Translated: CATHRGRSAETQYF.

The V gene is TRBV2, the J gene TRBJ1-1, with D unclear. The CDR3 spans 14 residues. The V and J ends lost 4 bases and 1 base respectively, with 10 bases between them. Germline assignment: CDR1 SNHLY and CDR2 FYNNEI. The DNA of the CDR3 is TGTGCCAGCAGTGTTGGAGCCTCGAACACTGAAGCTTTCTTT. It specifies CASSVGASNTEAFF.

The rearrangement links TRBV9 to TRBJ1-2; D is unresolved. The CDR3 length is 20 residues. The V end lost 0 bases, the J end lost 1 base, and 25 bases lay between the germline ends. Germline CDR1 SGDLS, CDR2 YYNGEE. As DNA, the CDR3 is TGTGCCAGCAGCGTAGACCCCCGGCCTCACCGAGGGCGTCTTAACTATGGCTACACCTTC. It codes for CASSVDPRPHRGRLNYGYTF.

This rearrangement joins TRBV15 to TRBJ1-4; D remains ambiguous. Germline V gene lookup returns CDR1 LNHNV and CDR2 YYDKDF (reference sequence). The ends were cut back, 4 bases at V and 5 bases at J, with 11 bases in the middle. This CDR3 region has 14 residues. The CDR3 DNA reads as TGTGCCACCAGCAATCGGTTGATGAATGAAAAACTGTTTTTT. Amino acids: CATSNRLMNEKLFF. The full variable domain, its missing parts supplied by reference TRBV15 and TRBJ1-4, is DAMVIQNPRYQVTQFGKPVTLSCSQTLNHNVMYWYQQKSSQAPKLLFHYYDKDFNNEADTPDNFQSRRPNTSFCFLDIRSPGLGDTAMYLCATSNRLMNEKLFFGSGTQLSVL.

The V and J genes are TRBV7-9 and TRBJ1-3; possibly TRBD1 for D (5 bases). V lost 4 bases to trimming and J lost 4 bases, with 14 bases between them. From germline, CDR1 is SEHNR and CDR2 FQNEAQ (reference sequence). CDR3 length: 15 residues. CDR3 DNA: TGTGCCAGCAGCTGGCAGGGTTGGCAAGGAAACACCATATATTTT. Translation gives CASSWQGWQGNTIYF.

The V call is TRBV6-5, the J call TRBJ2-7; a possible D gene is TRBD1 (6 bases). The CDR3 sequence is 13 residues long. Germline V gives CDR1 MNHEY, CDR2 SVGAGI. V dropped 6 bases and J dropped 3 bases, with 12 bases sitting between them. CDR3 bases: TGTGCCAGCAGCCGCCGACAGGACTACGAGCAGTACTTC. As protein: CASSRRQDYEQYF.

In its sample, this clone was seen once. V is TRBV5-5 and J is TRBJ2-7, with D possibly called TRBD1 or TRBD2 (5 bases each). Germline V gene data show CDR1 as SGHKS and CDR2 as YYEKEE (reference sequence). V was pared by 6 bases and J by 2 bases, with 15 bases between. CDR3 length: 14 residues. CDR3 DNA: TGTGCCAGCACCCGGGGCCGGGCGGCCTACGAGCAGTACTTC. It is translated as CASTRGRAAYEQYF. The variable domain in full, completed from reference TRBV5-5 and TRBJ2-7, reads DAGVTQSPTHLIKTRGQQVTLRCSPISGHKSVSWYQQVLGQGPQFIFQYYEKEERGRGNFPDRFSARQFPNYSSELNVNALLLGDSALYLCASTRGRAAYEQYFGPGTRLTVT.

A remark on this clone: One end of the junction fails to match germline, which may point to a read error. This chain joins TRBV5-1 and TRBJ1-2; no clear D gene. CDR3 size: 15 residues. The germline CDR1 and CDR2 sequences are SGHRS and YFSETQ. The CDR3 DNA follows: TGCACCAGCAGCTTGAGTACAGAAGCTAACTATGGCTACACCTTC. As protein: CTSSLSTEANYGYTF.

This clone has just a few counts. The gene calls are TRBV29-1 and TRBJ1-4; perhaps TRBD1 as D (5 bases). CDR3 length equals 14 residues. Trimming removed 6 bases at V and 0 bases at J, with 11 bases between. Germline lookup yields CDR1 SQVTM and CDR2 ANQGSEA. The DNA of the CDR3 is TGCAGCGTGACAGTTTTTGCAACTAATGAAAAACTGTTTTTT. Protein product: CSVTVFATNEKLFF.

V is TRBV19 and J is TRBJ2-3, with 9 bases aligning to TRBD2. This CDR3 has 13 residues. V dropped 6 bases and J dropped 4; count of bases not matched to a gene: 2. Germline V CDR1 and CDR2: LNHDA, SQIVND (reference sequence). The CDR3 bases are TGTGCCAGTAGGGTAGCGGGAGCAGATACGCAGTATTTT. Translating it yields CASRVAGADTQYF.

This rearrangement joins TRBV29-1 to TRBJ1-1; D is unclear. The V gene lost 7 bases and the J gene lost 1 base, with 13 bases spanning the gap. Looked up from germline, CDR1 is SQVTM and CDR2 is ANQGSEA. The CDR3 runs to 13 residues. CDR3 sequence: CSAPSRGNTEAFF. The DNA for the CDR3 is TGCAGCGCCCCCTCGCGGGGGAACACTGAAGCTTTCTTT.

This rearrangement joins TRBV7-2 to TRBJ2-4; the D gene is possibly TRBD1 (6 bases). This CDR3 is 14 amino acids long. Germline CDR1 SGHTA, CDR2 FQGNSA. V was cut by 6 bases and J by 8 bases, with 17 bases left in between. CDR3 DNA sequence: TGTGCCAGCAGTGGGACACTTGGGGCGGACATTCAGTACTTC. Amino acids: CASSGTLGADIQYF.

The rearrangement joins TRBV7-6 to TRBJ2-7, with a tentative D call TRBD1 (5 bases). The germline V and J ends were trimmed by 4 bases and 4 bases, with 11 bases remaining between them. Germline CDR1 is SGHVS and CDR2 is FNYEAQ. The CDR3 covers 13 residues. Here the CDR3 DNA reads TGTGCCAGCAGCTCCGACAGTATGTACGAGCAGTACTTC. It yields the protein CASSSDSMYEQYF. The full variable domain, with the rest looked up from reference TRBV7-6 and TRBJ2-7, is GAGVSQSPRYKVTKRGQDVALRCDPISGHVSLYWYRQALGQGPEFLTYFNYEAQQDKSGLPNDRFSAERPEGSISTLTIQRTEQRDSAMYRCASSSDSMYEQYFGPGTRLTVT.

The V call is TRBV19, the J call TRBJ2-3, with 9 positions matching TRBD2. This CDR3 has 13 amino acids. V lost 4 bases, J lost 5 bases, and 1 base stayed unmatched. In germline, CDR1 is LNHDA, CDR2 SQIVND (reference sequence). The CDR3 sequence: CASSTAGGDTQYF. The CDR3 bases are TGTGCCAGTAGTACAGCGGGGGGAGATACGCAGTATTTT.

The chain couples TRBV27 to TRBJ1-2; 9 positions match TRBD1. The CDR3 is 14 residues long. Trimming took 6 bases from V and 7 from J; bases not matched to a gene: 9. Germline loops: CDR1 MNHEY, CDR2 SMNVEV (reference sequence). The CDR3 coding sequence is TGTGCCAGCAGCCGGACAGGGGTTGTGCGTGGCTACACCTTC. Translating gives CASSRTGVVRGYTF.